This T cell receptor (beta chain) came from a study of cytomegalovirus exposure and HLA in healthy donors listed by TCRdb under 2017. General notes on the study: An earlier analysis of some 600 of the donors reported approximately 300 Gb of sequence data and around 100 million unique TCR beta sequences obtained from about 180 million T cells. The study combined high-throughput TCR immunosequencing, statistical association of individual TCRs with disease status, and machine learning to predict cytomegalovirus infection status. Roughly five DR-DQ haplotypes were handled as single units for association and clustering because linkage in the cohort was strong. A later analysis re-analyzed previously published TCR beta repertoires from approximately 700 donors and added high-resolution HLA genotyping to study TCR occurrence patterns. Every discovery cohort repertoire had been produced on one sequencing platform. Genome-wide SNP genotypes for about 65% of the 666 donors were used in a later genetic analysis, which treated that subset as a discovery cohort. The number of donors typed differed by locus, with about 629-630 for A, B, C, DRB1 and DQB1, more than 500 for DQA1, 600 to 610 for DPA1, and 472 for DPB1. An earlier analysis of several hundred of the donors applied high-throughput TCR beta sequencing to assess whether each TCR beta V gene segment acted as functional or pseudogenic. The genetic ancestry cluster associated with self-reported Caucasian donors included over 80% of the 300 to 400 genotyped donors. Among about 400 genotyped donors of the cohort, an average of roughly 230,000 unique TCR beta nucleotide sequences was sequenced per donor, of which roughly 17% were non-productive. The study used immunosequencing to profile the T cell repertoires of under 700 subjects and linked those repertoires to cytomegalovirus serostatus. The aim of the study was to test whether cataloging public T cell receptors could identify signatures of past pathogen exposure. In the later analysis, no new phenotypic data were used to find candidate immune exposures; instead, reliance was placed on TCR beta sequences and their occurrence across donors. Class I and class II HLA loci were covered by the typing at four-digit resolution. In addition to the first cohort of 666 subjects, a separate validation cohort of approximately 130 different subjects was used. Donor age, sex, ethnicity and CMV serostatus were collected together with the repertoire data. About 300 gigabases of sequencing data and approximately 84 million unique TCR sequences were included in an early release covering several hundred HLA-typed donors.

Receptors were amplified or captured by the immunoSEQ multiplex PCR assay. A mixture of 60 forward primers for TCR Vbeta segments and 13 reverse primers for TCR Jbeta segments was used in the multiplex PCR. Amplification of the CDR3 region of rearranged TCR beta genes was performed with a multiplex PCR assay on genomic DNA. Amplified TCR beta libraries were sequenced as 87-base-pair reads on the Illumina HiSeq System. Processing in the source paper ran as follows. In a later analysis, tens of millions of unique TCR beta chains were counted across the approximately 670 repertoires, and roughly 11 million of these chains were shared by at least two donors. A nearest-neighbor algorithm error-corrected the raw reads and collapsed the reads into unique sequences, merging closely related sequences to remove PCR and sequencing errors. CDR3 sequences were aligned to IMGT reference sequences to assign V, D and J gene segments. For a sequence to be retained, at least a six-nucleotide match to both a V gene segment and a J gene segment was required. A rearrangement was called productive if the CDR3 had no stop codons and remained in frame with V and J, and every other rearrangement was called non-productive. Following IMGT convention, CDR3 was defined as the stretch from the second conserved V-encoded cysteine up to the conserved J-encoded phenylalanine. The earlier analysis of about 560 of the donors excluded any sequence lacking an unambiguous match to a single V gene segment. An earlier analysis of over 450 of the donors classified V segments as functional when productive rearrangements were above 56.7% and as segregating when the standard deviation between donors was above 5%. A statistical classification framework was built for diagnosing cytomegalovirus status from the catalog of TCR beta chain sequences. V and J gene assignment, in a later analysis, came from comparing TCR nucleotide sequences with IMGT/GENE-DB human TR gene sequences. In a later analysis, CDR3 sequences and most-parsimonious VDJ recombination scenarios were assigned using the TCRdist pipeline. In a later analysis, each TCR beta chain was defined by its CDR3 amino acid sequence together with its V-gene family, and reads without a unique V-gene family were excluded. In a later analysis, 500 to 650 highly shared, low-generation-probability nucleotide sequences were removed to address suspected cross-contamination and a sequencing artifact. A later analysis calculated a clonal expansion index for each public chain from normalized within-repertoire ranks of inferred template counts. In a later analysis, generation probabilities were computed with a VDJ recombination model fitted to out-of-frame rearrangements, and the resulting probabilities were checked against IGoR. A later analysis scored TCR-TCR, TCR-HLA and TCR-CMV co-occurrence with hypergeometric tests, applying a repertoire-size bias correction to TCR pairs. A later analysis estimated false discovery rates by permuting HLA or CMV assignments 20 times. In a later analysis, co-occurring TCRs were grouped with DBSCAN, and TCRdist sequence similarity was added when clustering was performed within HLA-allele-positive subsets. Repertoires with fewer than 30,000 or more than 120,000 public chains were left out of co-occurrence clustering, as were five repertoires with anomalous nucleotide sharing. Sourced from immuneACCESS, this table was stored by TCRdb with only in-frame sequences that have V and J called. A share of the clones is absent; for the studies checked, an unresolved V gene accounts for under half, and the remainder has no known explanation. V and J calls and clone size follow that table, whereas D and trimming were derived from the DNA. The sample has about 140,000 clones on record, approximately 80% of them singletons. The ten largest clones add up to about 1.5% of the sample.

Turning to this clone: No cognate antigen has been identified for it. No base quality values were provided; no much bigger clone lies one nucleotide off.

General conclusions and limits of the study: Assigning TCR associations to individual alleles was difficult when HLA alleles, especially DR and DQ, strongly co-occurred. In a later analysis, the rate of TCR association differed among HLA loci, with DRB1 alleles having the most associated TCRs and HLA-C alleles having the fewest. Cytomegalovirus status was reported to be diagnosed by the classifier with high specificity and sensitivity in both the original and validation cohorts. A later genetic analysis reported fewer N-insertions in productive TCRs among donors in an Asian-associated ancestry cluster than the roughly 700-donor mean. The study listed 164 TCR beta chains as associated with cytomegalovirus. Some IMGT-functional V segments, including TRBV6-2 and TRBV6-3, could not be told apart with the 87-base-pair reads, so those segments were excluded. At a false discovery rate of 0.05, a later analysis linked fewer than 20,000 TCR beta sequences to specific HLA alleles. A further reported finding was that TCR beta sequences accurately predicted the HLA-A and HLA-B alleles for most subjects in the first cohort. Linkage disequilibrium might explain the correlated functional status among segregating V segments, but an unknown experimental factor could not be ruled out. For the cohort, immune exposure information was limited to CMV serostatus. In this cohort, only TCR beta chains were sequenced, and detectable features were limited by the absence of alpha or paired-chain data. The authors suggested that the approach could potentially be extended to other disease states and immunological phenotypes. The presence/absence analyses assumed that sequencing depth was roughly uniform across donors, and that assumption may not be true. An association between a missense DCLRE1C variant and V-gene and J-gene trimming of TCR beta chains was found in a later genetic analysis and replicated in an independent cohort. In a later analysis, HLA-associated TCR beta chains showed more clonal expansion and lower generation probabilities than non-associated chains that were equally common. A cluster of highly shared sequence variants was judged likely to represent a technical artifact of the sequencing pipeline. HLA typing was unavailable for some donors at each locus, so association tests used only the typed subset. Broadly in line with IMGT annotations, most TCR beta V segments showed up in productive rearrangements about 90% or about 30% of the time in an earlier analysis of several hundred of the donors. Most TCR sequences were observed very rarely across donors, whereas some public TCRs were present in many individuals. Because counts were too low, about 18 rarely observed V segments, including chromosome 9 orphons, were excluded from the earlier analysis of some 590 of the donors. According to a later analysis, parvovirus B19, influenza, CMV and Epstein-Barr virus appeared linked to several top co-occurrence clusters. Most CMV-associated TCR beta chains appeared to be HLA-restricted in a later analysis, and the HLA associations seemed to be driven largely by CMV exposure. In vitro tests confirmed that a few of the cytomegalovirus-associated TCR beta chains recognize cytomegalovirus antigens.

Taken from cysteine to phenylalanine, the CDR3 has 11 residues. Left in the record is the CDR3 DNA by itself, 33 bases read in frame from the first base. According to the germline V gene, CDR1 reads ENHRY and CDR2 reads SYGVKD. V drops 6 bases and J drops 10 bases, leaving 12 bases in between. In total, around 600 healthy bone marrow donors made up the cohort. At the time of sampling, every cohort member was nominally healthy, though immune exposures that went unrecorded were likely present. The donor was CMV seropositive and was included in the group of around 300 seropositive cohort members. A peripheral blood sample was collected from each donor, and TCR beta sequencing was performed on peripheral blood mononuclear cells. The Qiagen DNeasy Blood Extraction Kit was used to extract genomic DNA from the blood cell samples.

This clonotype originated in a man aged 25-40 years in good health and CMV-seropositive. The chain couples TRBV10-3 to TRBJ1-1; possibly the D gene is TRBD1, per 5 matching bases. Material: PBMCs. For the CDR3, the sequence is CAISQGGGAFF. Read as DNA, the sequence is TGTGCCATCAGCCAGGGTGGCGGAGCTTTCTTT.